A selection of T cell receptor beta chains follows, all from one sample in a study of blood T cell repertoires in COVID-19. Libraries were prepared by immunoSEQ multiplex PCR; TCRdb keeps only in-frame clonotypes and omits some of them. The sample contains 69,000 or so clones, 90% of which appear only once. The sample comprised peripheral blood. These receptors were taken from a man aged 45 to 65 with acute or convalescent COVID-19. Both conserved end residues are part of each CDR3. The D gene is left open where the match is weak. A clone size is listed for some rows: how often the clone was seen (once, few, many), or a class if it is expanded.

CDR3nt: TGTGCCAGCAGCTCACGACAGGGAGGCAATTCACCCCTCCACTTT
CDR3aa: CASSSRQGGNSPLHF
abundance: NA
v_gene: TRBV11-3
d_gene: TRBD1
j_gene: TRBJ1-6

CDR3nt: TGTGCCAGCAGCCAAGATATTACAGATCAGTACTTC
CDR3aa: CASSQDITDQYF
abundance: NA
v_gene: TRBV3-1/TRBV3-2
d_gene: NA
j_gene: TRBJ2-4

CDR3nt: TGTGCCAGCAGCTTGCGACTAGCGAGCAATGAGCAGTTCTTC
CDR3aa: CASSLRLASNEQFF
abundance: few
v_gene: TRBV5-8
d_gene: TRBD2
j_gene: TRBJ2-1

CDR3nt: TGTGCCAGCATAGTTTGGGGACAGCATAATGAAAAACTGTTTTTT
CDR3aa: CASIVWGQHNEKLFF
abundance: NA
v_gene: TRBV2
d_gene: TRBD1
j_gene: TRBJ1-4

CDR3nt: TGTGCCAGTAGTGGACGGGAGAACACTGAAGCTTTCTTT
CDR3aa: CASSGRENTEAFF
abundance: NA
v_gene: TRBV19
d_gene: NA
j_gene: TRBJ1-1

CDR3nt: TGTGCCAGTAGTATTCTAGCGGGAGAGTCCCTCTACGAGCAGTACTTC
CDR3aa: CASSILAGESLYEQYF
abundance: few
v_gene: TRBV19
d_gene: TRBD2
j_gene: TRBJ2-7

CDR3nt: TGTGCCAGCAGTCTTACCGGGTCAACTGATCAGCCCCAGCATTTT
CDR3aa: CASSLTGSTDQPQHF
abundance: NA
v_gene: TRBV6-5
d_gene: NA
j_gene: TRBJ1-5

CDR3nt: TGCGCCAGCAGCCCTAGGACAGCCAGCAACTATGGCTACACCTTC
CDR3aa: CASSPRTASNYGYTF
abundance: once
v_gene: TRBV4-3
d_gene: NA
j_gene: TRBJ1-2

CDR3nt: TGTGCCACCAGTGATTATATCAACTCGGGGTATAATTCACCCCTCCACTTT
CDR3aa: CATSDYINSGYNSPLHF
abundance: NA
v_gene: TRBV24-1
d_gene: NA
j_gene: TRBJ1-6

CDR3nt: TGTGCCAGCAGTACCAGCGGAGGGGTGGCCTACGAGCAGTACTTC
CDR3aa: CASSTSGGVAYEQYF
abundance: NA
v_gene: TRBV2
d_gene: NA
j_gene: TRBJ2-7

CDR3nt: TGTGCCAGCAGCACTGGGACTGGGGAAAAGGGGTCCGGGAATAATGAAAAACTGTTTTTT
CDR3aa: CASSTGTGEKGSGNNEKLFF
abundance: NA
v_gene: TRBV5-5
d_gene: NA
j_gene: TRBJ1-4

CDR3nt: TGCGCCAGCAGCGAAGGGGGCGCGAGCACCGGGGAGCTGTTTTTT
CDR3aa: CASSEGGASTGELFF
abundance: NA
v_gene: TRBV5-1
d_gene: TRBD1
j_gene: TRBJ2-2

CDR3nt: TGCGCCACCCCTGGGGGGTTCAATTCACCCCTCCACTTT
CDR3aa: CATPGGFNSPLHF
abundance: NA
v_gene: TRBV23-1
d_gene: NA
j_gene: TRBJ1-6

CDR3nt: TGTGCCAGTAGTATCGGGGGACTTGGCGCCCTCGAGCAGTACTTC
CDR3aa: CASSIGGLGALEQYF
abundance: NA
v_gene: TRBV19
d_gene: NA
j_gene: TRBJ2-7

CDR3nt: TGCGCCAGCAGCTTGGCCCCGGGACAGACTAATTCACCCCTCCACTTT
CDR3aa: CASSLAPGQTNSPLHF
abundance: NA
v_gene: TRBV5-1
d_gene: TRBD1
j_gene: TRBJ1-6

CDR3nt: TGTGCCAGCAGCCCCGGACAGCCTGGGAACTATGGCTACACCTTC
CDR3aa: CASSPGQPGNYGYTF
abundance: once
v_gene: TRBV7-2
d_gene: NA
j_gene: TRBJ1-2

CDR3nt: TGTGCCACCAGTGAGACGGGACAGGCCGTGCGGGGCTACACCTTC
CDR3aa: CATSETGQAVRGYTF
abundance: NA
v_gene: TRBV24-1
d_gene: TRBD1
j_gene: TRBJ1-2

CDR3nt: TGTGCCAGCAGCGACCTCCGTAGGACAGGGGTCACTGAAGCTTTCTTT
CDR3aa: CASSDLRRTGVTEAFF
abundance: NA
v_gene: TRBV9
d_gene: TRBD1
j_gene: TRBJ1-1

CDR3nt: TGTGCCAGCAGTGGCGGGAGTGGCACTGAAGCTTTCTTT
CDR3aa: CASSGGSGTEAFF
abundance: NA
v_gene: TRBV27
d_gene: NA
j_gene: TRBJ1-1

CDR3nt: TGTGCCAGCAGCTCAATCCCCGGACTTTACAATGAGCAGTTCTTC
CDR3aa: CASSSIPGLYNEQFF
abundance: NA
v_gene: TRBV27
d_gene: NA
j_gene: TRBJ2-1

CDR3nt: TGTGCCAGCAGCCAAGTGGTCGGTGTGCATACGCAGTATTTT
CDR3aa: CASSQVVGVHTQYF
abundance: NA
v_gene: TRBV3-1/TRBV3-2
d_gene: NA
j_gene: TRBJ2-3

CDR3nt: TGTGCCAGCAGTCCCCGGAGGGGCTATGGCTACACCTTC
CDR3aa: CASSPRRGYGYTF
abundance: NA
v_gene: TRBV6-5
d_gene: NA
j_gene: TRBJ1-2

CDR3nt: TGTGCCAGCAGCGCCGGGGCCGGTACAGGGAACTATGGCTACACCTTC
CDR3aa: CASSAGAGTGNYGYTF
abundance: NA
v_gene: TRBV9
d_gene: NA
j_gene: TRBJ1-2

CDR3nt: TGCGCCAGCAGCTGGGGGTCGGCGGGGGTGTGGGACGAGCAGTACTTC
CDR3aa: CASSWGSAGVWDEQYF
abundance: NA
v_gene: TRBV5-1
d_gene: TRBD2
j_gene: TRBJ2-7

CDR3nt: TGCGCCAGCAGCCAAGATAAGGCTAGCGTTGGTGGCGGGGAGCTGTTTTTT
CDR3aa: CASSQDKASVGGGELFF
abundance: NA
v_gene: TRBV4-1
d_gene: NA
j_gene: TRBJ2-2

CDR3nt: TGCGCCAGCAGCTTTACGGGAGGGGAAGAGACCCAGTACTTC
CDR3aa: CASSFTGGEETQYF
abundance: NA
v_gene: TRBV5-1
d_gene: TRBD2
j_gene: TRBJ2-5

CDR3nt: TGTGCTAGTGGTTTGGTCTTGTGGGGACAGGGGTTCTGGCAGCCCCAGCATTTT
CDR3aa: CASGLVLWGQGFWQPQHF
abundance: NA
v_gene: TRBV12-5
d_gene: TRBD1
j_gene: TRBJ1-5

CDR3nt: TGTGCCTGGAGTCCGGGGGGGAGTGGGAACTCCTACGAGCAGTACTTC
CDR3aa: CAWSPGGSGNSYEQYF
abundance: NA
v_gene: TRBV30
d_gene: TRBD2
j_gene: TRBJ2-7

CDR3nt: TGTGCCACCAGCCCCGCGGGACCAGGGAATGAGCAGTTCTTC
CDR3aa: CATSPAGPGNEQFF
abundance: NA
v_gene: TRBV15
d_gene: NA
j_gene: TRBJ2-1

CDR3nt: TGTGCCAGCGGGAACAGGGAAGAGACCCAGTACTTC
CDR3aa: CASGNREETQYF
abundance: NA
v_gene: TRBV6-1
d_gene: NA
j_gene: TRBJ2-5

CDR3nt: TGTGCCAGCAGCTTAGGGTGGCGGGTGAGCTACGAGCAGTACTTC
CDR3aa: CASSLGWRVSYEQYF
abundance: NA
v_gene: TRBV7-2
d_gene: NA
j_gene: TRBJ2-7

CDR3nt: TGTGCCAGCAGTTCCCTAGCGGGAGTTGCCAAAAACATTCAGTACTTC
CDR3aa: CASSSLAGVAKNIQYF
abundance: NA
v_gene: TRBV6-5
d_gene: TRBD2
j_gene: TRBJ2-4

CDR3nt: TGTGCCAGCAGTATGGGCCTAGCGGGGTCGAATGAGCAGTTCTTC
CDR3aa: CASSMGLAGSNEQFF
abundance: NA
v_gene: TRBV14
d_gene: TRBD2
j_gene: TRBJ2-1

CDR3nt: TGTGCCAGCAGTTCAGAAGATTCACCCCTCCACTTT
CDR3aa: CASSSEDSPLHF
abundance: NA
v_gene: TRBV6-5
d_gene: NA
j_gene: TRBJ1-6

CDR3nt: TGTGCCAGCAGGACCGGGACAGGGAACTATGGCTACACCTTC
CDR3aa: CASRTGTGNYGYTF
abundance: NA
v_gene: TRBV2
d_gene: TRBD1
j_gene: TRBJ1-2

CDR3nt: TGTGCCAGTAGTATAAACTCGGGACTAGCGGGAGCCGGGGAGCTGTTTTTT
CDR3aa: CASSINSGLAGAGELFF
abundance: NA
v_gene: TRBV19
d_gene: TRBD2
j_gene: TRBJ2-2

CDR3nt: TGTGCCAGCAGCGCCCGACTGACTGATACGCAGTATTTT
CDR3aa: CASSARLTDTQYF
abundance: NA
v_gene: TRBV9
d_gene: NA
j_gene: TRBJ2-3

CDR3nt: TGTGTCCTAGGAGGGAGTGGCAATCAGCCCCAGCATTTT
CDR3aa: CVLGGSGNQPQHF
abundance: medium-sized
v_gene: TRBV12-3/TRBV12-4
d_gene: NA
j_gene: TRBJ1-5

CDR3nt: TGTGCCAGCAGTTACGCCGGGGGTGAAGCTTTCTTT
CDR3aa: CASSYAGGEAFF
abundance: NA
v_gene: TRBV6-2/TRBV6-3
d_gene: NA
j_gene: TRBJ1-1

CDR3nt: TGTGCCAGCAGCCCCGGGGACAGCTATTATGGCTACACCTTC
CDR3aa: CASSPGDSYYGYTF
abundance: NA
v_gene: TRBV9
d_gene: TRBD1
j_gene: TRBJ1-2

CDR3nt: TGTGCCATCAGTGAGTCCACAGGGAACACCGGGGAGCTGTTTTTT
CDR3aa: CAISESTGNTGELFF
abundance: NA
v_gene: TRBV10-3
d_gene: NA
j_gene: TRBJ2-2

CDR3nt: TGTGCCAGTAGTATGTTGAACGACGGGGACACTGAAGCTTTCTTT
CDR3aa: CASSMLNDGDTEAFF
abundance: NA
v_gene: TRBV19
d_gene: NA
j_gene: TRBJ1-1

CDR3nt: TGTGCCAGCAGCCAACTAGCGGGATTAGATACGCAGTATTTT
CDR3aa: CASSQLAGLDTQYF
abundance: NA
v_gene: TRBV7-9
d_gene: TRBD2
j_gene: TRBJ2-3

CDR3nt: TGTGCCAGCCAGGGACTGAGTGGCTACACCTTC
CDR3aa: CASQGLSGYTF
abundance: NA
v_gene: TRBV9
d_gene: NA
j_gene: TRBJ1-2

CDR3nt: TGTGCCAGCAGTTATATGGCTAGCGGTGGCACCGGGGAGCTGTTTTTT
CDR3aa: CASSYMASGGTGELFF
abundance: NA
v_gene: TRBV6-5
d_gene: TRBD2
j_gene: TRBJ2-2

CDR3nt: TGTGCCAGCAGACCATTCGCGACAGCTTCCTACGAGCAGTACTTC
CDR3aa: CASRPFATASYEQYF
abundance: NA
v_gene: TRBV7-9
d_gene: NA
j_gene: TRBJ2-7